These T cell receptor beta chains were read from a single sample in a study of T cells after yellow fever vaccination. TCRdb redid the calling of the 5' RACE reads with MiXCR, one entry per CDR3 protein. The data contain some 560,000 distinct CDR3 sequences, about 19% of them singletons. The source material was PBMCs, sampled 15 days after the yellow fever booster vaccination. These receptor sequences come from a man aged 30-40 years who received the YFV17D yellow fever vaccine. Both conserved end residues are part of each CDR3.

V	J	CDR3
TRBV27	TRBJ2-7	CASSRPLAGSYEQYF
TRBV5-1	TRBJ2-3	CASSTGGLAEDTQYF
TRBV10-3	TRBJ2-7	CAISDSTGYEQYF
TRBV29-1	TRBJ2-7	CSVVPQGAIDEQYF
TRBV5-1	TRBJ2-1	CASSLNPDEQFF
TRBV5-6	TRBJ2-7	CASTLVDTSYEQYF
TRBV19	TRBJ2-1	CASSTGGSYYNEQFF
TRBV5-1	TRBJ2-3	CASSWASGSADTQYF
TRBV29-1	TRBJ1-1	CSVEGEMSWTEAFF
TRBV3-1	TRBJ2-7	CASSQDDIYEQYF
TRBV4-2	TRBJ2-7	CASSQVRVSEQYF
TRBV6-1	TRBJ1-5	CASSERTIPKYSNQPQHF
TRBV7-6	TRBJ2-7	CASSLDKDRQYF
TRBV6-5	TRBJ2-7	CASSYSMGSYEQYF
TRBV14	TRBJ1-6	CASSPDRGSPLHF
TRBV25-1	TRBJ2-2	CASSELGGGDLLGELFF
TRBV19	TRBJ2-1	CASSIRRSEDEQFF
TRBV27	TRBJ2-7	CASKRVASELYEQYF
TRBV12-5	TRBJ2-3	CASGRVLGVGTDTQYF
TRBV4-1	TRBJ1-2	CASTHGPGADYGYTF
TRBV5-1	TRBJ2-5	CASSLGGQQTETQYF
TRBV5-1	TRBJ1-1	CASSLLGLSNTEAFF
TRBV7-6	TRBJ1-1	CASRSGPEGSTEAFF
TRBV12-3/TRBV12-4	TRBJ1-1	CASSFSQGRTEAFF
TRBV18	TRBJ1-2	CASSNGNEYGYTF
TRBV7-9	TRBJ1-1	CASSLSGGKGEAFF
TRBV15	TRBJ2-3	CATSGSPYRDTQYF
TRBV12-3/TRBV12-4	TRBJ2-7	CASSLDTGTRWGEQYF
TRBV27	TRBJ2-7	CASRPGLLYEQYF
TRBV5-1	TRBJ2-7	CASKGVAAYEQYF
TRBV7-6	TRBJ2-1	CASSPRTSLRNEQFF
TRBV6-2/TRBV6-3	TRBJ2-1	CASSSGLFEQFF
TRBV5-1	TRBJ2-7	CASKGDYEQYF
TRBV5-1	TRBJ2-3	CASSPLNTDTQYF
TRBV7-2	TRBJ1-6	CASSLAGNSPLHF
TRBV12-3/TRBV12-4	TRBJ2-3	CASSFNGVQTTDTQYF
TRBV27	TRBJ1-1	CASTLGVNTEAFF
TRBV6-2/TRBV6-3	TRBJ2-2	CASSGQPGALFF
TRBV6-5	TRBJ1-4	CASSYTSLGPNEKLFF
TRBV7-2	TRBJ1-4	CASSSPNQEKLFF
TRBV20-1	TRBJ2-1	CSAREDYEQFF
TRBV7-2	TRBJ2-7	CASSSFAYEQYF
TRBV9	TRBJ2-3	CASSARVSDTQYF
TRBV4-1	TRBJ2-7	CASSQDQRSSEQYF
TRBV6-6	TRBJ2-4	CASSYYGTGIQYF
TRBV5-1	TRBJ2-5	CASSSSRHAYQETQYF
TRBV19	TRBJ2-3	CASTPGGGRTDTQYF
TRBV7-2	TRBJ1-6	CASSPQGTANSPLHF
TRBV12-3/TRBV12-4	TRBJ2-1	CASSFAGSHNEQFF
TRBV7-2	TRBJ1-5	CASSASGTNQPQHF
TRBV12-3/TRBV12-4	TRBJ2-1	CASNLRGIYNEQFF
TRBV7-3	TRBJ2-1	CASSPSTYNEQFF